These 20 T cell receptor beta chains came from one sample sequenced in a study of identical twins. One entry per CDR3 protein results from TCRdb running MiXCR on the 5' RACE reads. The sample has about 470,000 distinct CDR3 sequences, approximately 24% seen once. These same data were also listed under a study on T cells expressing NK-cell markers.

The sequenced sample was CD4+ T cells sorted from blood. The source is a young woman in good health.

This chain uses TRBV28 with TRBJ2-1; TRBD2 matches at 9 bases. Germline CDR1 is MDHEN and CDR2 is SYDVKM. The CDR3 spans 15 residues. The trim removed 7 bases at V and 1 base at J, leaving 5 bases unmatched. The CDR3 spells CASILSGRSYNEQFF. DNA of the CDR3: TGTGCCAGCATACTAAGCGGGAGGTCCTACAATGAGCAGTTCTTC.

The chain couples TRBV16 to TRBJ1-6; D is perhaps TRBD1 (5 bases). CDR3 size: 14 residues. Germline lookup yields CDR1 KGHSY and CDR2 FQNENV. The ends were cut back, 2 bases at V and 7 bases at J, with 9 bases in the middle. Written as DNA, the CDR3 is TGTGCCAGCAGCCAAGGACATTTCAATTCACCCCTCCACTTT. Translated, it gives CASSQGHFNSPLHF. Full variable domain (remainder filled in from reference TRBV16 and TRBJ1-6): GEEVAQTPKHLVRGEGQKAKLYCAPIKGHSYVFWYQQVLKNEFKFLISFQNENVFDETGMPKERFSAKCLPNSPCSLEIQATKLEDSAVYFCASSQGHFNSPLHFGNGTRLTVT.

This clonotype was detected only a few times. The rearrangement links TRBV20-1 to TRBJ2-2, with no clear D. The ends were cut back, 1 base at V and 3 bases at J, with 9 bases in the middle. Looked up from germline, CDR1 is DFQATT and CDR2 is SNEGSKA (reference sequence). The CDR3 contains 14 residues. CDR3 region: CSARGLDDTGELFF. CDR3 DNA sequence: TGCAGTGCTAGAGGTTTGGACGACACCGGGGAGCTGTTTTTT.

This clonotype was observed a handful of times. The junction and the germline gene differ at one end; a read error may be behind it. This chain uses TRBV5-1 with TRBJ1-2, with 7 bases fitting TRBD1. Germline CDR1 and CDR2: SGHRS and YFSETQ. The CDR3 extends over 10 amino acids. Here the CDR3 DNA reads TGCGCCAGCAGCTCGGGACAGAATCGCTTC. It is translated as CASSSGQNRF.

J is TRBJ2-3 and V is TRBV5-1, with D tentatively TRBD2 (6 bases). The CDR3 is 14 amino acids. V was trimmed by 1 base and J by 6 bases, leaving 12 bases between them. CDR1 and CDR2 from the germline V gene are SGHRS and YFSETQ. The CDR3 DNA is TGCGCCAGCAGCTTGTCGACTAGTCTGGATACGCAGTATTTT. Its protein is CASSLSTSLDTQYF. Together with reference TRBV5-1 and TRBJ2-3, the CDR3 gives the full variable domain: KAGVTQTPRYLIKTRGQQVTLSCSPISGHRSVSWYQQTPGQGLQFLFEYFSETQRNKGNFPGRFSGRQFSNSRSEMNVSTLELGDSALYLCASSLSTSLDTQYFGPGTRLTVL.

The chain couples TRBV5-1 to TRBJ2-5; D call uncertain. The germline CDR1 and CDR2 sequences are SGHRS and YFSETQ. The CDR3 runs 13 residues. Trimming removed 5 bases from V and 5 bases from J, with 13 bases in between. The CDR3 region has the DNA TGCGCCAGCAGTTCTGGGGTTCGTGAGACCCAGTACTTC. Encoded protein: CASSSGVRETQYF. Variable domain in full (rest from reference TRBV5-1 and TRBJ2-5): KAGVTQTPRYLIKTRGQQVTLSCSPISGHRSVSWYQQTPGQGLQFLFEYFSETQRNKGNFPGRFSGRQFSNSRSEMNVSTLELGDSALYLCASSSGVRETQYFGPGTRLLVL.

This chain joins TRBV6-2 or TRBV6-3 and TRBJ2-5, with D possibly matching TRBD2 (6 bases). CDR3 length: 15 amino acids. Germline V gene lookup returns CDR1 MNHEY and CDR2 SVGEGT. V was pared by 10 bases and J by 5 bases, with 23 bases between. The CDR3 region is CATLWDFNLGETQYF. CDR3 DNA: TGTGCCACTCTCTGGGACTTCAACCTCGGGGAGACCCAGTACTTC.

This clonotype turned up a few times. The chain is built from TRBV7-9 and TRBJ2-7; D is undetermined. Germline V lookup: CDR1 SEHNR, CDR2 FQNEAQ (reference sequence). Trimming pared 4 bases from V and 2 bases from J, leaving 18 bases between. The CDR3 consists of 16 residues. CDR3 nucleotide sequence: TGTGCCAGCAGCTCCGCGTTGGGCCAGGTAACCTACGAGCAGTACTTC. Its protein is CASSSALGQVTYEQYF.

J is TRBJ2-7 and V is TRBV20-1; D gene ambiguous. Germline V lookup: CDR1 DFQATT, CDR2 SNEGSKA (reference sequence). The length of the CDR3 is 12 residues. The V gene lost 6 bases and the J gene lost 4 bases, with 13 bases spanning the gap. The CDR3 DNA sequence: TGCAGTGCCCAGGCCAACAGTTACGAGCAGTACTTC. It yields the protein CSAQANSYEQYF.

This clonotype was observed a few times. V is TRBV7-9 and J is TRBJ2-7; no definite D call. Germline V CDR1 and CDR2: SEHNR, FQNEAQ (reference sequence). V dropped 5 bases and J dropped 0 bases, with 17 bases sitting between them. This CDR3 is built from 16 residues. CDR3 bases: TGTGCCAGCAGCCAAAGCCGGGCCGCTTCCTCCTACGAGCAGTACTTC. Protein: CASSQSRAASSYEQYF.

The V gene is TRBV6-2 or TRBV6-3, the J gene TRBJ2-1; 11 bases are shared with TRBD2. J was trimmed by 3 bases and V by 2 bases; bases with no gene match: 6. The CDR3 contains 17 residues. The germline V gene encodes CDR1 MNHEY and CDR2 SVGEGT. The CDR3 coding sequence is TGTGCCAGCAGTTACACCGGGACTAGCGGCCTCTACAATGAGCAGTTCTTC. Translated: CASSYTGTSGLYNEQFF.

This clonotype was picked up a small number of times. CDR3 DNA: TGCGCCAGCAGCCCCCCGGTTTTGGACACCGGGGAGCTGTTTTTT. Translated, it gives CASSPPVLDTGELFF. This chain joins TRBV5-1 and TRBJ2-2; D unclear. The V end lost 4 bases, the J end lost 3 bases, and 13 bases lay between the germline ends. The CDR3 has 15 residues. Germline V CDR1 and CDR2: SGHRS, YFSETQ.

This clonotype was detected only a few times. J is TRBJ2-3 and V is TRBV7-2; D is undetermined. The germline V and J ends were trimmed by 4 bases and 0 bases, with 11 bases remaining between them. The CDR3 consists of 15 residues. Germline values: CDR1 SGHTA, CDR2 FQGNSA. The DNA for the CDR3 is TGTGCCAGCAGCTGGGCCCCGATGAGCACAGATACGCAGTATTTT. It yields the protein CASSWAPMSTDTQYF.

CDR3 loop: CSARDLGTGYGYTF. The CDR3 DNA is TGCAGTGCTAGAGATTTAGGGACAGGCTATGGCTACACCTTC. The chain carries TRBV20-1 and TRBJ1-2, with 8 bases lining up with TRBD1. This CDR3 is built from 14 residues. The V segment lost 0 bases and the J segment 4 bases; nucleotides outside the gene matches: 4. Per the germline V gene, CDR1 is DFQATT and CDR2 is SNEGSKA (reference sequence).

Only a few counts were recorded for this clonotype. This chain joins TRBV20-1 and TRBJ1-6; a possible D gene is TRBD1 (5 bases). This CDR3 is 15 amino acids long. Germline V lookup: CDR1 DFQATT, CDR2 SNEGSKA (reference sequence). Between the trimmed V and J ends, which lost 3 bases and 7 bases, there was a span of 16 bases. CDR3 DNA: TGCAGTGCTAGTCAGGAGGGGAGGAGAAATTCACCCCTCCACTTT. Amino acid sequence: CSASQEGRRNSPLHF.

Details on this clonotype: The junction departs from germline at one end; a sequencing error may be responsible. This chain connects TRBV7-2 to TRBJ1-1; 7 nucleotides line up with TRBD1. Germline CDR1 is SGHTA and CDR2 is FQGNSA. The CDR3 is made up of 15 amino acids. The CDR3 is CVSSYLGGMNTEAFF. CDR3 DNA sequence: TGTGTCAGCAGCTACCTAGGGGGCATGAACACTGAAGCTTTCTTT.

The chain joins TRBV6-2 or TRBV6-3 to TRBJ1-1, with a weak D call TRBD1 (6 bases). The V end lost 7 bases, the J end lost 11 bases, and 17 bases lay between the germline ends. This CDR3 comprises 12 residues. Germline CDR1 reads MNHEY; CDR2 reads SVGEGT. The DNA for the CDR3 is TGTGCCAGCAACGACCTGAACAGGGCCGCTTTCTTT. Protein: CASNDLNRAAFF.

J is TRBJ1-1 and V is TRBV7-2, with D hard to call. Trimming took 3 bases from V and 4 from J, leaving 9 bases between them. The CDR3 totals 13 residues. Germline lookup yields CDR1 SGHTA and CDR2 FQGNSA. The CDR3 sequence is CASSFRVSTEAFF. The CDR3 DNA reads TGTGCCAGCAGCTTCCGGGTATCCACTGAAGCTTTCTTT.

This clonotype was picked up a small number of times. The chain combines TRBV12-3 or TRBV12-4 with TRBJ1-4, with 9 nucleotides matching TRBD1. This CDR3 spans 14 amino acids. Trimming removed 4 bases from V and 7 bases from J; junction bases left unmatched: 4. The CDR3, as DNA: TGTGCCAGCAGTTGGGACAGGGTGCGTGAAAAACTGTTTTTT. Translated: CASSWDRVREKLFF.

This clonotype appeared many times. This chain links TRBV20-1 with TRBJ1-2, with D possibly TRBD1 on 5 matching bases. The ends were cut back, 6 bases at V and 0 bases at J, with 14 bases in the middle. The germline V gene encodes CDR1 DFQATT and CDR2 SNEGSKA (reference sequence). The CDR3 has 14 amino acids. This chain's CDR3 is CSAPSGVTNYGYTF. CDR3 nucleotide sequence: TGCAGTGCCCCTTCGGGGGTTACTAACTATGGCTACACCTTC.